The T cell receptor beta chain described here comes from a study of monozygotic twins with inflammatory bowel disease. Note on this clonotype: Its antigen is as yet unknown.

Around 3,600 ng of total RNA went into each TCR library. From its re-call of the 5' RACE reads, TCRdb lists each CDR3 protein once, without DNA. The sample totals about 210,000 distinct CDR3 sequences; its top ten clones hold around 1.5%. Study-wide findings and caveats: Telling apart the different T cell subtypes was not possible. IBD patients shared fewer clonotypes with other individuals than healthy twins, especially patients with disease activity signs. Twin pairs that were concordant did not differ from discordant pairs in repertoire similarity, possibly from limited power.

The specimen was blood. This clonotype was sampled from a human donor with ulcerative colitis or Crohn's disease, or a healthy co-twin of an affected twin (not recorded which).

CDR3 region: CSSPSPGLAGGPNYNEQFF. The chain combines TRBV20-1 with TRBJ2-1; absent DNA, TCRdb's TRBD2 call cannot be checked. The CDR3 has 19 residues. The V gene's germline CDR1 is DFQATT and CDR2 SNEGSKA (reference sequence).